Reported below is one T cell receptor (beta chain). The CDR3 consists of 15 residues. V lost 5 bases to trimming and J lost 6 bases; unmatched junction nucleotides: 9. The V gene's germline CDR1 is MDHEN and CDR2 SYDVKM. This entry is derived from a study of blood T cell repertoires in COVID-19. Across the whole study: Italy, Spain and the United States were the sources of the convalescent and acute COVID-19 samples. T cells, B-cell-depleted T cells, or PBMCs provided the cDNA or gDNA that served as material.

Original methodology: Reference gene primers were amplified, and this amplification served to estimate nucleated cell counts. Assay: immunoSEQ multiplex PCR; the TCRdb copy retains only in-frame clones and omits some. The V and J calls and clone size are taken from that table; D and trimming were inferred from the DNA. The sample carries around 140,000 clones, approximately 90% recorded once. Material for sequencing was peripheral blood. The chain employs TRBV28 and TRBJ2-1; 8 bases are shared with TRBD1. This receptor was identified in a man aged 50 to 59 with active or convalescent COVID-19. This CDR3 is CASSTGTGAINEQFF. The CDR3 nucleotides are TGTGCCAGCAGTACCGGGACAGGCGCCATCAATGAGCAGTTCTTC.